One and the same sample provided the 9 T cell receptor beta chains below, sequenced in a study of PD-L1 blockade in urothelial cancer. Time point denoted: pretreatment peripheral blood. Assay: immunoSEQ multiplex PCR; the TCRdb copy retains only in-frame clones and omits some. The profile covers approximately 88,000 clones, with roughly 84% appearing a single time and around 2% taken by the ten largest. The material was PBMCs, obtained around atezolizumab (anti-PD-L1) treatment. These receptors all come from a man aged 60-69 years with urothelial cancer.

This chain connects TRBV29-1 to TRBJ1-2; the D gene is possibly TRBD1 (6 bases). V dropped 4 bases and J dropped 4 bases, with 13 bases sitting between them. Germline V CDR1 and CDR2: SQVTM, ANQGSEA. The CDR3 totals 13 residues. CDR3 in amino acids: CSVGGQGIYGYTF. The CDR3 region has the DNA TGCAGCGTTGGCGGGCAGGGGATCTATGGCTACACCTTC.

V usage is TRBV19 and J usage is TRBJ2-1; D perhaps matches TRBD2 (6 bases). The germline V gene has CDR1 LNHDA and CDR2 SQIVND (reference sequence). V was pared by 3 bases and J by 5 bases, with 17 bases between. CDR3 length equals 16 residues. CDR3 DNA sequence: TGTGCCAGTAGTATCCCTCCCGGCGGGGTGGACAATGAGCAGTTCTTC. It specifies CASSIPPGGVDNEQFF.

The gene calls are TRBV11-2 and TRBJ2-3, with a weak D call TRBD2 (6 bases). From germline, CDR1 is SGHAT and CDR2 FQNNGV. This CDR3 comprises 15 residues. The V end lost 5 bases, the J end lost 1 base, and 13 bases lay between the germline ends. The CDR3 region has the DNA TGTGCCAGCAGCCCACGGGACTCCCGCACAGATACGCAGTATTTT. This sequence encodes CASSPRDSRTDTQYF.

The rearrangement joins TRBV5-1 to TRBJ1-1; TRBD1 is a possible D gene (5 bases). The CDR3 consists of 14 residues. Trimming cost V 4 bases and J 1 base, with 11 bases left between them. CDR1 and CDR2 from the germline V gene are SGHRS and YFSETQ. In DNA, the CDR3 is TGCGCCAGCAGCACGGGACTCACGAACACTGAAGCTTTCTTT. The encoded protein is CASSTGLTNTEAFF.

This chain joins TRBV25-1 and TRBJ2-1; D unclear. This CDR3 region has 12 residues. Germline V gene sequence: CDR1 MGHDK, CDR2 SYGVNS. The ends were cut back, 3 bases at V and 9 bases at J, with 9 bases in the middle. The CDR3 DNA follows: TGTGCCAGCAGTGAGGCAGGATTTGAGCAGTTCTTC. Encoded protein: CASSEAGFEQFF.

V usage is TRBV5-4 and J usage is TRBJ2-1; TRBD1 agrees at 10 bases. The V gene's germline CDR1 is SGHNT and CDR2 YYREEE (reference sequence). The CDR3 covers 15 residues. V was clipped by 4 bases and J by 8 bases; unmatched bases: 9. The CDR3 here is CASSLTGGAFHEQFF. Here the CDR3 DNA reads TGTGCCAGCAGCCTGACAGGGGGCGCCTTCCATGAGCAGTTCTTC.

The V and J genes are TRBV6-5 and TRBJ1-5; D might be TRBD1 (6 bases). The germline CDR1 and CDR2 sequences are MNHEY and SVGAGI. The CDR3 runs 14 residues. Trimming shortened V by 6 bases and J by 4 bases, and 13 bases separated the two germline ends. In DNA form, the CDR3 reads TGTGCCAGCAGGACAGGTCGAGCAAATCAGCCCCAGCATTTT. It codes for CASRTGRANQPQHF.

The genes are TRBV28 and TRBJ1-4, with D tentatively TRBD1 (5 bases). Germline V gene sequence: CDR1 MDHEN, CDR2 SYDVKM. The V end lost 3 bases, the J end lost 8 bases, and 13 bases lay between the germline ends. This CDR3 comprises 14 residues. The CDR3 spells CASSFGGLEEKLFF. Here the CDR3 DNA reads TGTGCCAGCAGTTTCGGGGGGTTGGAAGAAAAACTGTTTTTT.

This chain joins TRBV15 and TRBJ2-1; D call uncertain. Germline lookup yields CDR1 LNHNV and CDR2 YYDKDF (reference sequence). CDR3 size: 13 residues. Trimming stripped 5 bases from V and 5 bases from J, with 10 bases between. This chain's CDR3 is CATSGPRNNEQFF. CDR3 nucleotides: TGTGCCACCAGCGGTCCCAGGAACAATGAGCAGTTCTTC.